The 3 T cell receptor beta chains listed next were all sequenced from one sample in a study of cytotoxic CD8 clonotypes in ibrutinib-treated CLL. Profiled with immunoSEQ multiplex PCR; TCRdb holds only in-frame clones, not every one. The sample has some 50,000 clones, roughly 57% seen once. The source was PBMCs, collected after 24 months of ibrutinib treatment. Source of these receptors: a human donor with chronic lymphocytic leukemia.

This clone came up a few times. The chain combines TRBV5-6 with TRBJ2-4; D not resolved. Looked up from germline, CDR1 is SGHDT and CDR2 is YYEEEE. The ends were cut back, 0 bases at V and 0 bases at J, with 13 bases in the middle. This CDR3 contains 17 residues. The CDR3 sequence: CASSLAGAWVAKNIQYF. As DNA, the CDR3 is TGTGCCAGCAGCTTGGCGGGCGCATGGGTAGCCAAAAACATTCAGTACTTC.

Concerning this clone: It is likely a read error: a sequence one base away is far more abundant. This chain links TRBV7-8 with TRBJ2-7, with D uncertain. The J call is in doubt because the DNA end fits TRBJ2-1 better. CDR1 is SGHVS, CDR2 FQNEAQ, per germline. This CDR3 has 12 residues. The CDR3 loop is CASSPAVEEQFF. Written as DNA, the CDR3 is TGTGCCAGCAGCCCGGCGGTGGAAGAGCAGTTCTTC.

The V and J genes are TRBV7-9 and TRBJ1-5; D ambiguous. This CDR3 comprises 13 residues. Germline assignment: CDR1 SEHNR and CDR2 FQNEAQ (reference sequence). V dropped 7 bases and J dropped 5 bases, with 12 bases sitting between them. Here the CDR3 reads CASTPDGDQPQHF. CDR3 in DNA: TGTGCCAGCACCCCGGACGGAGATCAGCCCCAGCATTTT.